Below, 17 T cell receptor beta chains from the same sample are listed, as sequenced in a study of CD8+ T cells in alopecia areata (dated by TCRdb to 2016 to 2019). The time point label on this specimen signifies: around 4 weeks on oral tofacitinib. Per the publication, the treatment or condition label means: oral pan-JAK inhibitor, 5-10 mg twice daily. Receptor amplification or capture employed the immunoSEQ multiplex PCR assay. RNA was extracted from all samples and reverse transcribed into cDNA, which served as template for TCR sequencing. Held by TCRdb, this immuneACCESS table contains in-frame sequences only and omits some clones. Under half of the omission traces to an unresolved V gene where checked; the cause of the rest is unknown. The sample table records roughly 190,000 clones; 50% to 60% of these occur just once. The top ten hold 3.3% of the sample. The sample here was CD4+ T cells sorted from blood, taken at week 4, from a patient treated with tofacitinib. These receptor sequences come from a human donor with alopecia areata.

Concerning this clone itself: Other DNA sequences of this sample code for an identical CDR3. The chain has TRBV7-2 and TRBJ2-5; D is uncertain. Germline V gene sequence: CDR1 SGHTA, CDR2 FQGNSA. V gave up 0 bases and J gave up 4 bases, with 3 bases separating them. The CDR3 is 12 amino acids. In nucleotides, the CDR3 is TGTGCCAGCAGCTTAGCGAGAGAGACCCAGTACTTC. As protein: CASSLARETQYF.

The gene calls are TRBV7-2 and TRBJ2-2; the match to TRBD1 covers 9 bases. J was trimmed by 1 base and V by 0 bases; bases with no gene match: 3. Germline lookup yields CDR1 SGHTA and CDR2 FQGNSA. The CDR3 is 17 amino acids. The CDR3: CASSLAGTGWNTGELFF. DNA of the CDR3: TGTGCCAGCAGCTTAGCCGGGACAGGGTGGAACACCGGGGAGCTGTTTTTT.

The chain carries TRBV30 and TRBJ1-1, with unresolved D. This CDR3 comprises 16 residues. V lost 5 bases to trimming and J lost 1 base, with 20 bases between them. Germline values: CDR1 GTSNPN, CDR2 SVGIG (reference sequence). The CDR3 loop is CAWETLLFSPNTEAFF. The CDR3 DNA sequence: TGTGCCTGGGAAACCTTGCTCTTTTCCCCGAACACTGAAGCTTTCTTT.

The rearrangement joins TRBV4-1 to TRBJ2-7; D unclear. In germline, CDR1 is MGHRA, CDR2 YSYEKL. The CDR3 length is 15 residues. The germline V and J ends were trimmed by 1 base and 0 bases, with 10 bases remaining between them. Here the CDR3 DNA reads TGCGCCAGCAGCCAAGGCCAGGTCAGCTCCTACGAGCAGTACTTC. Residues: CASSQGQVSSYEQYF.

Note on this clone: This sample includes further DNA sequences coding for the same CDR3. The chain has TRBV15 and TRBJ2-7; D gene unclear. Germline CDR1 LNHNV, CDR2 YYDKDF (reference sequence). CDR3 length: 12 residues. V was cut by 0 bases and J by 6 bases, with 6 bases left in between. The CDR3 DNA reads TGTGCCACCAGCAGAGATGGGGTCGAGCAGTACTTC. It codes for CATSRDGVEQYF. Variable domain in full (rest from reference TRBV15 and TRBJ2-7): DAMVIQNPRYQVTQFGKPVTLSCSQTLNHNVMYWYQQKSSQAPKLLFHYYDKDFNNEADTPDNFQSRRPNTSFCFLDIRSPGLGDTAMYLCATSRDGVEQYFGPGTRLTVT.

The chain carries TRBV2 and TRBJ1-1; D may be TRBD1 (5 bases). Trimming cost V 0 bases and J 10 bases, with 15 bases left between them. The CDR3 has 14 amino acids. Germline V gene sequence: CDR1 SNHLY, CDR2 FYNNEI. The chain's CDR3 is CASSEAGLVVGAFF. DNA of the CDR3: TGTGCCAGCAGTGAAGCGGGGCTCGTTGTTGGAGCTTTCTTT.

This clone was detected a few times. The chain carries TRBV28 and TRBJ2-7; D not resolved. Germline values: CDR1 MDHEN, CDR2 SYDVKM. The ends were cut back, 6 bases at V and 5 bases at J, with 8 bases in the middle. This CDR3 is 11 amino acids long. DNA for the CDR3: TGTGCCAGCAGGCAATATGACGAGCAGTACTTC. It encodes CASRQYDEQYF.

The chain recombines TRBV23-1 with TRBJ2-3; D is unclear. TRBV23-1 is flagged as an ORF with uncertain function. V lost 0 bases and J lost 4, with 17 bases in between. The CDR3 has 17 amino acids. The CDR3 reads CASSQSDVTPSADTQYF. The CDR3 nucleotides are TGCGCCAGCAGTCAATCGGATGTGACACCGTCGGCAGATACGCAGTATTTT.

This clone was detected a few times. This chain links TRBV7-9 with TRBJ1-6, with D perhaps TRBD1 (5 bases). The CDR3 totals 14 residues. V gave up 5 bases and J gave up 3 bases, with 8 bases separating them. Germline V gives CDR1 SEHNR, CDR2 FQNEAQ (reference sequence). CDR3 residues: CASSGAVYNSPLHF. The CDR3 DNA reads TGTGCCAGCAGCGGGGCCGTCTATAATTCACCCCTCCACTTT.

This clone was observed a handful of times. In DNA form, the CDR3 reads TGCGCCAGCAGCAGGCCAAGGGGCGAGAATCAGCCCCAGCATTTT. Its protein is CASSRPRGENQPQHF. The chain carries TRBV23-1 and TRBJ1-5, with a tentative D call TRBD1 (5 bases). TRBV23-1 is flagged as an ORF with uncertain function. Trimming removed 6 bases from V and 4 bases from J, with 16 bases in between. The CDR3 contains 15 residues.

V usage is TRBV28 and J usage is TRBJ2-7; D is unresolved. CDR1 and CDR2 from the germline V gene are MDHEN and SYDVKM. The CDR3 has 14 residues. V was clipped by 6 bases and J by 6 bases, with 18 bases between them. The chain's CDR3 is CASSRGPITLEQYF. In nucleotides, the CDR3 is TGTGCCAGCAGCCGCGGACCCATCACCCTCGAGCAGTACTTC.

The V gene is TRBV11-2, the J gene TRBJ2-1; TRBD1 matches 7 bases. There are 15 residues in the CDR3. Per germline, CDR1 SGHAT and CDR2 FQNNGV. V was clipped by 5 bases and J by 4 bases; unmatched bases: 8. CDR3 sequence reads: CASSRIQGRYNEQFF. The DNA for the CDR3 is TGTGCCAGCAGCAGGATACAGGGGCGGTACAATGAGCAGTTCTTC.

The V and J genes are TRBV30 and TRBJ2-5, with 14 bases identical to TRBD2. Trimming cost V 5 bases and J 5 bases; bases outside gene matches: 1. The CDR3 consists of 13 residues. The germline CDR1 and CDR2 sequences are GTSNPN and SVGIG (reference sequence). In DNA form, the CDR3 reads TGTGCCTGGGGACTAGCGGGAGGTGAGACCCAGTACTTC. Its protein product is CAWGLAGGETQYF.

The J gene is TRBJ2-1, the V gene TRBV12-1; no DNA check was done on the table's D call, TRBD2. TRBV12-1 counts as a pseudogene. The CDR3 has 15 residues. The CDR3 bases are TGTGCCAGCAGCCCAGGGACTAAGTCGCCGGTTGGGCAGTTCTTC. Residues: CASSPGTKSPVGQFF.

This clone was seen a single time. V and J are TRBV2 and TRBJ1-5; 7 positions match TRBD1. There are 15 residues in the CDR3. Germline loops: CDR1 SNHLY, CDR2 FYNNEI. V dropped 4 bases and J dropped 1; count of bases not matched to a gene: 4. The chain's CDR3 is CASSVGDRSNQPQHF. The CDR3 region has the DNA TGTGCCAGCAGTGTCGGGGACAGAAGCAATCAGCCCCAGCATTTT.

V usage is TRBV9 and J usage is TRBJ1-6; D ambiguous. V lost 2 bases and J 3 bases, leaving 12 bases between the germline ends. This CDR3 is built from 16 residues. Germline CDR1 and CDR2: SGDLS and YYNGEE. The DNA of the CDR3 is TGTGCCAGCAGCGTTATCGCAGATTTCTATAATTCACCCCTCCACTTT. The encoded protein is CASSVIADFYNSPLHF. The entire variable domain, with the rest obtained from reference TRBV9 and TRBJ1-6, is as follows: DSGVTQTPKHLITATGQRVTLRCSPRSGDLSVYWYQQSLDQGLQFLIQYYNGEERAKGNILERFSAQQFPDLHSELNLSSLELGDSALYFCASSVIADFYNSPLHFGNGTRLTVT.

The CDR3 sequence is CASSLTFPPGQNNSPLHF. CDR3 sequence (DNA): TGCGCCAGCAGCTTGACATTCCCTCCGGGACAGAATAATTCACCCCTCCACTTT. The chain links TRBV5-1 to TRBJ1-6; the match to TRBD1 covers 7 bases. V lost 1 base to trimming and J lost 5 bases; unmatched junction nucleotides: 12. Germline CDR1 is SGHRS and CDR2 is YFSETQ. This CDR3 region has 18 residues.